These 28 T cell receptor beta chains share one sample of origin, sequenced in a study of blood T cell repertoires in COVID-19. Repertoires were generated with immunoSEQ multiplex PCR, while TCRdb's copy carries only in-frame clones and drops some. The table includes around 250,000 clones, around 85% detected once. The sequencing input was peripheral blood. Source of these receptors: a man aged 55 to 70 with acute or convalescent COVID-19.

The chain uses TRBV18 and TRBJ1-2, with unresolved D. CDR3 size: 15 residues. With 3 bases removed from V and 1 base from J, the gap between germline ends came to 12 bases. Germline assignment: CDR1 KGHSH and CDR2 LQKENI. This CDR3 is CASSPTGWDNYGYTF. CDR3 sequence (DNA): TGTGCCAGCTCACCTACGGGGTGGGATAACTATGGCTACACCTTC.

The chain couples TRBV5-6 to TRBJ2-7, with TRBD2 identical over 15 bases. Germline V CDR1 and CDR2: SGHDT, YYEEEE. Trimming removed 2 bases from V and 5 bases from J; junction bases left unmatched: 5. The CDR3 contains 16 residues. DNA for the CDR3: TGTGCCAGCAGCTTTAGGACTAGCGGGAGGGCAAACGAGCAGTACTTC. Its translation is CASSFRTSGRANEQYF. Full variable domain (missing parts from reference TRBV5-6 and TRBJ2-7): DAGVTQSPTHLIKTRGQQVTLRCSPKSGHDTVSWYQQALGQGPQFIFQYYEEEERQRGNFPDRFSGHQFPNYSSELNVNALLLGDSALYLCASSFRTSGRANEQYFGPGTRLTVT.

The rearrangement links TRBV11-3 to TRBJ1-1; 11 bases fit TRBD1. CDR3 length: 18 amino acids. V shed 1 base, J shed 3 bases, and the junction held 10 bases outside the gene matches. CDR1 SGHNT and CDR2 YENEEA come from the germline V gene. The CDR3 DNA sequence: TGTGCCAGCAGCTTAGCCCCGGGACAGGGGGGTCGAGACACTGAAGCTTTCTTT. Translating gives CASSLAPGQGGRDTEAFF.

A remark on this clone: The junction differs from germline at one of its ends, possibly a read error. V and J are TRBV30 and TRBJ1-1; TRBD1 agrees at 7 bases. Germline V CDR1 and CDR2: GTSNPN, SVGIG (reference sequence). The CDR3 loop spans 15 amino acids. The CDR3 DNA reads as TGTGCCTCCGTTACAGGGGTCTTAAGGAACGCTGAAGCTTTCTTT. Protein sequence: CASVTGVLRNAEAFF.

This clone turned up a few times. The chain joins TRBV4-2 to TRBJ1-5; 7 bases map to TRBD1. With V trimmed by 1 base and J by 0 bases, 9 bases remained unmatched. This CDR3 has 18 amino acids. Germline V gives CDR1 LGHNA, CDR2 YNFKEQ. The CDR3 DNA is TGTGCCAGCAGCCAAGGATCTGGGACAGACCCTAGCAATCAGCCCCAGCATTTT. Translating gives CASSQGSGTDPSNQPQHF.

The chain employs TRBV6-2 or TRBV6-3 and TRBJ1-5; D may be TRBD1 (5 bases). In germline, CDR1 is MNHEY, CDR2 SVGEGT. With 0 bases removed from V and 5 bases from J, the gap between germline ends came to 14 bases. This CDR3 has 16 residues. This CDR3 reads CASSYSDTSGYQPQHF. In DNA form, the CDR3 reads TGTGCCAGCAGTTACTCGGACACCAGCGGGTATCAGCCCCAGCATTTT.

The chain has TRBV6-2 or TRBV6-3 and TRBJ1-2; D may be TRBD1 (5 bases). The CDR3 spans 13 residues. The germline V gene has CDR1 MNHEY and CDR2 SVGEGT. Trimming shortened V by 0 bases and J by 8 bases, and 10 bases separated the two germline ends. The CDR3, as DNA: TGTGCCAGCAGTTACTCTACAGGTGGCGGCTACACCTTC. Amino acids: CASSYSTGGGYTF.

The chain combines TRBV30 with TRBJ2-7; a possible D gene is TRBD1 (5 bases). The CDR3 length is 11 residues. Trimming removed 2 bases from V and 6 bases from J, with 8 bases in between. Germline V CDR1 and CDR2: GTSNPN, SVGIG (reference sequence). Written as DNA, the CDR3 is TGTGCCTGGAGTCAGGGTGGCGAGCAGTACTTC. This codes for CAWSQGGEQYF. The full variable domain, rest sourced from reference TRBV30 and TRBJ2-7, is SQTIHQWPATLVQPVGSPLSLECTVEGTSNPNLYWYRQAAGRGLQLLFYSVGIGQISSEVPQNLSASRPQDRQFILSSKKLLLSDSGFYLCAWSQGGEQYFGPGTRLTVT.

V and J are TRBV7-2 and TRBJ1-2, with TRBD1 matching over 8 bases. Germline-derived CDR1 and CDR2 are SGHTA and FQGNSA. The CDR3 length is 14 residues. The ends lost 10 bases at V and 7 bases at J; junction bases unmatched: 14. The CDR3, as DNA: TGTGCCATCAAACCCAATTGGGGGACAGGTGGCTACACCTTC. Translated: CAIKPNWGTGGYTF.

This chain uses TRBV18 with TRBJ2-2; 14 bases align to TRBD2. The ends lost 4 bases at V and 4 bases at J; junction bases unmatched: 11. The CDR3 covers 19 residues. Germline CDR1 KGHSH, CDR2 LQKENI. The CDR3 sequence is CASSRGTSGSWSITGELFF. CDR3 sequence (DNA): TGTGCCAGCTCACGCGGGACTAGCGGGAGTTGGTCGATCACCGGGGAGCTGTTTTTT.

The CDR3 here is CAWSVWSSGNTIYF. As DNA, the CDR3 is TGTGCCTGGAGTGTATGGAGCTCTGGAAACACCATATATTTT. The genes are TRBV30 and TRBJ1-3, with no clear D. Germline V gives CDR1 GTSNPN, CDR2 SVGIG (reference sequence). V was shortened by 0 bases and J by 0 bases, with 6 bases between the two germline ends. The length of the CDR3 is 14 residues.

CDR3 region: CASSSGPLAGKQFF. CDR3 nucleotide sequence: TGTGCCAGCAGTTCAGGTCCCCTCGCGGGTAAGCAGTTCTTC. V and J are TRBV28 and TRBJ2-1; possibly TRBD2 for D (5 bases). The V gene lost 4 bases and the J gene lost 11 bases, with 18 bases spanning the gap. Germline V lookup: CDR1 MDHEN, CDR2 SYDVKM. The CDR3 runs to 14 residues.

The V call is TRBV6-2 or TRBV6-3, the J call TRBJ2-3, with TRBD1 identical over 9 bases. The length of the CDR3 is 19 residues. The germline V gene has CDR1 MNHEY and CDR2 SVGEGT. V shed 2 bases and J 3 bases; nucleotides not matched to a gene: 15. CDR3 in amino acids: CASSYRDLWTGVKTDTQYF. CDR3 nucleotide sequence: TGTGCCAGCAGTTACCGCGACCTATGGACAGGGGTGAAAACAGATACGCAGTATTTT.

The rearrangement links TRBV19 to TRBJ2-5; 10 positions match TRBD1. Germline loops: CDR1 LNHDA, CDR2 SQIVND (reference sequence). V shed 5 bases and J 5 bases; nucleotides not matched to a gene: 8. This CDR3 is built from 15 residues. CDR3 protein: CASSGWTGGGETQYF. The CDR3, as DNA: TGTGCCAGTAGTGGGTGGACAGGGGGTGGTGAGACCCAGTACTTC.

This clone has just a few counts. The rearrangement uses TRBV9 and TRBJ2-7; 9 bases fit TRBD1. Trimming at V came to 3 bases and at J to 3 bases, leaving 10 bases not matched to a gene. The CDR3 has 16 amino acids. Germline CDR1 SGDLS, CDR2 YYNGEE. The DNA of the CDR3 is TGTGCCAGCAGCGCCGGGGACAGGGAGTGGGACTACGAGCAGTACTTC. As protein: CASSAGDREWDYEQYF.

The V call is TRBV2, the J call TRBJ2-7; D is uncertain. The CDR3 runs to 13 residues. The V and J ends lost 6 bases and 2 bases respectively, with 11 bases between them. Looked up from germline, CDR1 is SNHLY and CDR2 is FYNNEI. This CDR3 reads CASRSAGPYEQYF. CDR3 sequence (DNA): TGTGCCAGCAGGTCGGCAGGTCCCTACGAGCAGTACTTC.

This chain uses TRBV21-1 with TRBJ1-1. TRBV21-1 constitutes a pseudogene. The CDR3 is 14 amino acids. CDR3 sequence: CASSKGLENTEAFF. CDR3 coding DNA: TGTGCCAGCAGCAAAGGACTGGAGAACACTGAAGCTTTCTTT.

This clone was picked up one time. The rearrangement links TRBV20-1 to TRBJ1-6; 8 nucleotides line up with TRBD1. This CDR3 is 16 amino acids long. The V gene end was trimmed by 3 bases and the J gene end by 4 bases; junction bases not matched to a gene: 8. Germline CDR1 DFQATT, CDR2 SNEGSKA (reference sequence). CDR3 in DNA: TGCAGTGCTAGTTCGTCAGGGACAGGATATAATTCACCCCTCCACTTT. Translating it yields CSASSSGTGYNSPLHF.

With regard to this clone: With a far larger clone one base away, a read error is the likely cause. In the same sample, other DNA sequences code for this CDR3. V is TRBV7-9 and J is TRBJ1-1, with D unclear. V dropped 2 bases and J dropped 1 base, with 5 bases sitting between them. There are 13 residues in the CDR3. CDR1 and CDR2 from the germline V gene are SEHNR and FQNEAQ (reference sequence). In nucleotides, the CDR3 is TGTGCCAGCAGCTTACGACAGAACACTGAAGCTTTCTTT. This translates into CASSLRQNTEAFF.

The V call is TRBV29-1, the J call TRBJ1-2, with TRBD1 matching over 9 bases. The CDR3 has 12 amino acids. V gave up 4 bases and J gave up 4 bases; unmatched junction bases: 1. Per germline, CDR1 SQVTM and CDR2 ANQGSEA. The CDR3 loop reads CSVAGQGYGYTF. As DNA, the CDR3 is TGCAGCGTTGCGGGACAGGGCTATGGCTACACCTTC.

The rearrangement uses TRBV5-4 and TRBJ2-7; D may be TRBD2 (5 bases). Trimming stripped 3 bases from V and 1 base from J, with 14 bases between. The CDR3 totals 15 residues. Looked up from germline, CDR1 is SGHNT and CDR2 is YYREEE (reference sequence). In nucleotides, the CDR3 is TGTGCCAGCAGCTCGGGATTCTCGGGTTCCTACGAGCAGTACTTC. Protein: CASSSGFSGSYEQYF.

The chain combines TRBV29-1 with TRBJ2-1, with D uncertain. The V gene lost 3 bases and the J gene lost 0 bases, with 9 bases spanning the gap. The CDR3 extends over 14 amino acids. Germline V gene data show CDR1 as SQVTM and CDR2 as ANQGSEA. CDR3 sequence reads: CSVEVPSSYNEQFF. Here the CDR3 DNA reads TGCAGCGTTGAGGTTCCTAGCTCCTACAATGAGCAGTTCTTC.

The V call is TRBV5-6, the J call TRBJ1-1; possible D gene TRBD1, 6 bases. CDR1 and CDR2 (germline): SGHDT, YYEEEE. The CDR3 spans 16 residues. With 2 bases removed from V and 5 bases from J, the gap between germline ends came to 19 bases. As DNA, the CDR3 is TGTGCCAGCAGCTTCCCCCCCGGGGGGGCAAGGACTGAAGCTTTCTTT. Translating it yields CASSFPPGGARTEAFF. The full variable domain, its missing parts supplied by reference TRBV5-6 and TRBJ1-1, is DAGVTQSPTHLIKTRGQQVTLRCSPKSGHDTVSWYQQALGQGPQFIFQYYEEEERQRGNFPDRFSGHQFPNYSSELNVNALLLGDSALYLCASSFPPGGARTEAFFGQGTRLTVV.

This sequence joins TRBV3-1 (or the pseudogene TRBV3-2) and TRBJ2-7; 13 nucleotides agree with TRBD2. The V and J ends lost 4 bases and 7 bases, in that order; junction bases with no gene match: 7. Looked up from germline, CDR1 is LGHDT and CDR2 is YNNKEL (reference sequence). This CDR3 comprises 15 residues. The CDR3, as DNA: TGTGCCAGCAGCCTCCCGGGACTAGCGGGACGGGAGCAGTACTTC. Protein product: CASSLPGLAGREQYF.

The chain recombines TRBV19 with TRBJ2-3, with a weak D call TRBD1 (6 bases). The V gene lost 7 bases and the J gene lost 4 bases, with 18 bases spanning the gap. This CDR3 is built from 15 residues. Germline V gene data show CDR1 as LNHDA and CDR2 as SQIVND (reference sequence). CDR3 protein: CASTLGPGDADTQYF. Written as DNA, the CDR3 is TGTGCCAGTACCCTGGGCCCAGGGGACGCAGATACGCAGTATTTT.

The chain recombines TRBV6-2 or TRBV6-3 with TRBJ1-5, with 9 bases aligning to TRBD1. Trimming cost V 6 bases and J 5 bases; bases outside gene matches: 2. This CDR3 is built from 13 residues. In germline, CDR1 is MNHEY, CDR2 SVGEGT. CDR3 nucleotide sequence: TGTGCCAGCAGCAGGACAGGGGATCAGCCCCAGCATTTT. Amino acid sequence: CASSRTGDQPQHF.

CDR3 protein: CASSARTGGSGETQYF. CDR3 in DNA: TGTGCCAGCAGCGCTAGGACAGGGGGCTCTGGTGAGACCCAGTACTTC. V and J are TRBV7-9 and TRBJ2-5, with 11 bases aligning to TRBD1. There are 16 residues in the CDR3. Germline CDR1 reads SEHNR; CDR2 reads FQNEAQ (reference sequence). Trimming cost V 5 bases and J 5 bases; bases outside gene matches: 10. Together with reference TRBV7-9 and TRBJ2-5, the CDR3 gives the full variable domain: DTGVSQNPRHKITKRGQNVTFRCDPISEHNRLYWYRQTLGQGPEFLTYFQNEAQLEKSRLLSDRFSAERPKGSFSTLEIQRTEQGDSAMYLCASSARTGGSGETQYFGPGTRLLVL.

This chain joins TRBV4-1 and TRBJ2-1; the match to TRBD1 covers 9 bases. V shed 0 bases, J shed 5 bases, and the junction held 14 bases outside the gene matches. From germline, CDR1 is MGHRA and CDR2 YSYEKL. This CDR3 spans 19 amino acids. CDR3: CASSQDYSRDRASHNEQFF. The CDR3 DNA is TGCGCCAGCAGCCAAGATTATTCGAGGGACAGGGCATCTCACAATGAGCAGTTCTTC.